The TCR beta chain described here comes from a study of CD8 T cells in Susac syndrome. Looked up from germline, CDR1 is ENHRY and CDR2 is SYGVKD. The V and J ends lost 2 bases and 12 bases respectively, with 25 bases between them. The CDR3 has 16 residues. Random hexamers were used to reverse transcribe about 0.45 to 1 ug of RNA. By means of immunoSEQ multiplex PCR, TCR beta CDR3 spanning 54 Vbeta and 13 Jbeta underwent amplification. From the immunoSEQ multiplex PCR reads, TCRdb called clonotypes with MiXCR, one entry per CDR3 protein. This sample has some 300,000 distinct CDR3 sequences, with roughly 81% found just once.

This sequence originates from a human donor with multiple sclerosis. The chain links TRBV10-3 to TRBJ1-2, with a weak D call TRBD1 (5 bases). Specimen: CD8+ T cells from PBMCs. CDR3 nucleotides: TGTGCCATCAGTGAGCGATCCGGGACGGAGGATTTATCTCACACCTTC. Amino acid sequence: CAISERSGTEDLSHTF.